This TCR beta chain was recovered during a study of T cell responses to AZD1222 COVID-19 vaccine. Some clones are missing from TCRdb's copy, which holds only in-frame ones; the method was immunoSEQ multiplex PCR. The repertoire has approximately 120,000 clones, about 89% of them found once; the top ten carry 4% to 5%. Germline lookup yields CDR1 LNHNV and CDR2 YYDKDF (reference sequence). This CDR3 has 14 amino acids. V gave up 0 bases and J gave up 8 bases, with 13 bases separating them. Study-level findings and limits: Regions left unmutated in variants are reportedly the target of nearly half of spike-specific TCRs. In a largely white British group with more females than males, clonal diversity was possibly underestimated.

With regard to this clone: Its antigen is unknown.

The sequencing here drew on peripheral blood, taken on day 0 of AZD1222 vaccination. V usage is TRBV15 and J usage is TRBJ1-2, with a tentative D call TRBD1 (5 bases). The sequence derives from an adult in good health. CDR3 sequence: CATSRDPGIGGYTF. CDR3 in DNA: TGTGCCACCAGCAGAGATCCAGGGATTGGGGGCTACACCTTC.